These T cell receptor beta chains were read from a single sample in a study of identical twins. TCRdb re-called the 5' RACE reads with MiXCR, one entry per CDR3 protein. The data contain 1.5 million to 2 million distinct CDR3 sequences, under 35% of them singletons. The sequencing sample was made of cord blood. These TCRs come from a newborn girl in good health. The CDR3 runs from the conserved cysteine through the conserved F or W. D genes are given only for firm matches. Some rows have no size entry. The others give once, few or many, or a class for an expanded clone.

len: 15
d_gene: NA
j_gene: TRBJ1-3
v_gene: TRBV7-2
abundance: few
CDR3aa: CASSYTGSSGNTIYF
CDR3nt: TGTGCCAGCAGCTACACAGGGAGCTCTGGAAACACCATATATTTT

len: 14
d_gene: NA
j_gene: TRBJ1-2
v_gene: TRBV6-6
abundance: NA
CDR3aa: CASSYAQGGYGYTF
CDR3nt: TGTGCCAGCAGTTACGCCCAGGGAGGGTATGGCTACACCTTC

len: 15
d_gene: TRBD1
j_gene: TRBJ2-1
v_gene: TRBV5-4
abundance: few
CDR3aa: CASGQRQGTPHEQFF
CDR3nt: TGTGCCAGCGGACAACGACAGGGGACTCCGCATGAGCAGTTCTTC

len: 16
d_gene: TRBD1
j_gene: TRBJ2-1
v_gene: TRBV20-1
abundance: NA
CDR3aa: CSASDPGQGAVYEQFF
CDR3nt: TGCAGTGCTAGCGATCCGGGACAGGGGGCAGTATATGAGCAGTTCTTC

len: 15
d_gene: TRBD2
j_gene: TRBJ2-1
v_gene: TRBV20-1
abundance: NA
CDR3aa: CSARTRTSGTYEQFF
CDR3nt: TGCAGTGCTAGGACCCGGACTAGCGGGACCTACGAGCAGTTCTTC

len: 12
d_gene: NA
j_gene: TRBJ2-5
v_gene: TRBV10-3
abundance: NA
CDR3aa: CAISPAGETQYF
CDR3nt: TGTGCCATCAGCCCAGCGGGTGAGACCCAGTACTTC

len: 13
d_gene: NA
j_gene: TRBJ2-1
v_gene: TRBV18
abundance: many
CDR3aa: CASSTQGYNEQFF
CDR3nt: TGTGCCAGCTCCACACAGGGCTACAATGAGCAGTTCTTC

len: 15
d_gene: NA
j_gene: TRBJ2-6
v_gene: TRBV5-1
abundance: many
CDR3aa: CASSLGNSGANVLTF
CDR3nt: TGCGCCAGCAGCTTGGGAAACTCTGGGGCCAACGTCCTGACTTTC

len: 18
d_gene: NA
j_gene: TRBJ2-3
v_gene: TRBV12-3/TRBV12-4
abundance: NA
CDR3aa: CASSWGGFTRGGRDTQYF
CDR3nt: TGTGCCAGCAGTTGGGGGGGTTTTACTAGAGGGGGCAGGGATACGCAGTATTTT

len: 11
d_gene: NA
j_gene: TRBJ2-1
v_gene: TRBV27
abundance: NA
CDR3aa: CASSLSADQFF
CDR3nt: TGTGCCAGCAGTTTATCAGCGGATCAGTTCTTC

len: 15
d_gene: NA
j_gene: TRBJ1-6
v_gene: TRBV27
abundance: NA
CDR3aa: CASSLKGRKGSPLHF
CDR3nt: TGTGCCAGCAGTTTAAAGGGAAGGAAGGGTTCACCCCTCCACTTT

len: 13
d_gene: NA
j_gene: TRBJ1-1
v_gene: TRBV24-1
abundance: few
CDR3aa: CATRRTENTEAFF
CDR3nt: TGTGCCACCAGGAGGACAGAGAACACTGAAGCTTTCTTT

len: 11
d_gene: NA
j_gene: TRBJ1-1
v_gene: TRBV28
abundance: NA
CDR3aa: CASSPRPEAFF
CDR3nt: TGTGCCAGCAGCCCTCGGCCTGAAGCTTTCTTT

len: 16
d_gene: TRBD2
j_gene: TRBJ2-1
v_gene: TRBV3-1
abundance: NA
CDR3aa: CASSRGTSGRSHEQFF
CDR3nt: TGTGCCAGCAGCCGCGGGACTAGCGGGAGGAGCCATGAGCAGTTCTTC

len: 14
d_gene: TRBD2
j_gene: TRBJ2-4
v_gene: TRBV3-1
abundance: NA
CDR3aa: CASSRSGGGNIQYF
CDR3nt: TGTGCCAGCAGCCGGAGCGGCGGGGGAAACATTCAGTACTTC

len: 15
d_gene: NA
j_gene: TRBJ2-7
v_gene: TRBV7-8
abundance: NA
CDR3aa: CASSLVGWLHYEQYF
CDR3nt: TGTGCCAGCAGCTTAGTAGGGTGGCTGCACTACGAGCAGTACTTC

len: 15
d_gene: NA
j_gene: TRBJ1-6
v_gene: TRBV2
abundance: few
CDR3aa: CASTRTGSYNSPLHF
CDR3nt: TGTGCCAGCACCCGAACAGGTTCCTATAATTCACCCCTCCACTTT

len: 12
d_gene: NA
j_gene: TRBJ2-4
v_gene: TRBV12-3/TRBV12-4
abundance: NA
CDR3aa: CASSRARNIQYF
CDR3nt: TGTGCCAGCAGTAGGGCCCGGAACATTCAGTACTTC

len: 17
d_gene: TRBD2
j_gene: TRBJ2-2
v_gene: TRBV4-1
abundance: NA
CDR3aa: CASSQRSVIAGSGELFF
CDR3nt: TGCGCCAGCAGCCAAAGATCGGTAATAGCGGGGTCAGGGGAGCTGTTTTTT

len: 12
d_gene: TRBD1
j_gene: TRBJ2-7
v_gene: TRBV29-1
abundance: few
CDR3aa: CSVDDRDYEQYF
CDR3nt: TGCAGCGTCGATGACAGGGACTACGAGCAGTACTTC

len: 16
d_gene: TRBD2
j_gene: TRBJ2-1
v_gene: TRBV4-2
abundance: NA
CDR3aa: CASSQEGRTSQETQFF
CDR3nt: TGTGCCAGCAGCCAAGAAGGAAGGACTAGCCAAGAGACCCAGTTCTTC

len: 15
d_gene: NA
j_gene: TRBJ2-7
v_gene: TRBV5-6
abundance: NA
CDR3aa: CASSLGARTDYEQYF
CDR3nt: TGTGCCAGCAGCTTAGGGGCAAGGACCGACTACGAGCAGTACTTC

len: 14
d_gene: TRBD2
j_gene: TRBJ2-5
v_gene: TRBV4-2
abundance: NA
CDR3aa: CASSQAGAGYEQYF
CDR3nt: TGTGCCAGCAGCCAGGCGGGAGCGGGCTATGAGCAGTACTTC

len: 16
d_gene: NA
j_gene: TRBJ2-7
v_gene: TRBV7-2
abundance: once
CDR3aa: CASSLLRSSAYNEQYF
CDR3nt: TGTGCCAGCAGCTTATTAAGGTCTAGCGCGTACAATGAGCAGTACTTC

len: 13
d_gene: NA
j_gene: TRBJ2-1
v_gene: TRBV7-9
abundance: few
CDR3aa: CASSPRQDNEQFF
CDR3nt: TGTGCCAGCAGCCCAAGACAGGACAATGAGCAGTTCTTC

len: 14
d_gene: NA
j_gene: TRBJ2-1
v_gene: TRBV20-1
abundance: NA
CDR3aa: CSASRLAPYNEQFF
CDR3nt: TGCAGTGCTAGCAGGCTAGCCCCCTACAATGAGCAGTTCTTC

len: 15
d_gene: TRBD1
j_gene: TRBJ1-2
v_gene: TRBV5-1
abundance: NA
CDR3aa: CASRPGQGANYGYTF
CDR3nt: TGCGCCAGCAGGCCGGGACAGGGAGCAAACTATGGCTACACCTTC

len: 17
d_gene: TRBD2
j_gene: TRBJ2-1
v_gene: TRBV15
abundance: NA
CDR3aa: CATSRDGRGGYYNEQFF
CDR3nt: TGTGCCACCAGCAGAGATGGGCGGGGGGGATACTACAATGAGCAGTTCTTC

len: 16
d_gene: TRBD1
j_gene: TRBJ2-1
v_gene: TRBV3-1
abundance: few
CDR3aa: CASSQASTGPVNEQFF
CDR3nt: TGTGCCAGCAGCCAAGCGTCGACAGGGCCTGTCAATGAGCAGTTCTTC

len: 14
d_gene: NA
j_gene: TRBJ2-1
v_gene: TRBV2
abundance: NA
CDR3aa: CASAEGGVYNEQFF
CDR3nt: TGTGCCTCAGCCGAGGGTGGGGTTTACAATGAGCAGTTCTTC

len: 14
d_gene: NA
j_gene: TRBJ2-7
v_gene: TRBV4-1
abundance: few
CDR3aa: CASSPRFGSYEQYF
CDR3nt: TGCGCCAGCAGCCCCCGATTTGGCTCCTACGAGCAGTACTTC

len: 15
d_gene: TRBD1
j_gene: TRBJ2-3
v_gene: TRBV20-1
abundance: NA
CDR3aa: CSARARDRGTDTQYF
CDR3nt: TGCAGTGCTAGAGCCCGGGACAGGGGCACAGATACGCAGTATTTT

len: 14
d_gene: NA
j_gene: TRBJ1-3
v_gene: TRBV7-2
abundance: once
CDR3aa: CASSLVVRRDTIYF
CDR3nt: TGTGCCAGCAGCTTAGTTGTTAGGAGGGACACCATATATTTT

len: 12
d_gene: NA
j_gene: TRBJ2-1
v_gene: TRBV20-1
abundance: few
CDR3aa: CSARRAYNEQFF
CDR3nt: TGCAGTGCTAGGAGGGCTTACAATGAGCAGTTCTTC

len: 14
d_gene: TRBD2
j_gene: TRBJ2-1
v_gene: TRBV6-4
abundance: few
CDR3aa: CASSDLASGHEQFF
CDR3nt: TGTGCCAGCAGTGACTTGGCTAGCGGGCATGAGCAGTTCTTC

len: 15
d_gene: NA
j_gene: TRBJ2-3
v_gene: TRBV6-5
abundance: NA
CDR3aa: CASKRDGIPTDTQYF
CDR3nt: TGTGCCAGCAAAAGGGACGGCATCCCCACAGATACGCAGTATTTT

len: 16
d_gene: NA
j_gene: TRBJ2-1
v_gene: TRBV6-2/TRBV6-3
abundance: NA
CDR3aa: CASSHLGVGAYNEQFF
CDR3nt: TGTGCCAGCAGCCACCTAGGGGTTGGCGCCTACAATGAGCAGTTCTTC

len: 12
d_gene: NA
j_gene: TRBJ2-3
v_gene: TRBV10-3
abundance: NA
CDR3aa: CAISESESTQYF
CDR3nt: TGTGCCATCAGTGAGTCCGAGTCTACGCAGTATTTT

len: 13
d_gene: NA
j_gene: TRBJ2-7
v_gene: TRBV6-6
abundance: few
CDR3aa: CATTGNPSYEQYF
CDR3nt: TGTGCTACTACCGGGAACCCCTCCTACGAGCAGTACTTC

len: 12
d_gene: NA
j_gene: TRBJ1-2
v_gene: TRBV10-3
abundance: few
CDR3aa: CAIRTENYGYTF
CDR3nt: TGTGCCATCAGGACGGAAAACTATGGCTACACCTTC

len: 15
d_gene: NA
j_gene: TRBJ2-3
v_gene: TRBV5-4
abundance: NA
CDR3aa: CASSLDFRTADTQYF
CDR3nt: TGTGCCAGCAGCTTGGATTTTAGGACCGCAGATACGCAGTATTTT

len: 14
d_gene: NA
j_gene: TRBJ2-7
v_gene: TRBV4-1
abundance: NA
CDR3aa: CASSQEEPSYEQYF
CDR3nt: TGCGCCAGCAGCCAAGAGGAACCTTCCTACGAGCAGTACTTC

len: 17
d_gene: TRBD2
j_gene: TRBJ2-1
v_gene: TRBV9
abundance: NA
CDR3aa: CASSVKSGLAGVETQFF
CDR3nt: TGTGCCAGCAGCGTTAAGTCTGGACTAGCGGGAGTAGAGACCCAGTTCTTC

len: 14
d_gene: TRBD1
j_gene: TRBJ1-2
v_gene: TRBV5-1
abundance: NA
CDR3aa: CASSADRAGYGYTF
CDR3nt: TGCGCCAGCAGCGCGGACAGGGCAGGATATGGCTACACCTTC

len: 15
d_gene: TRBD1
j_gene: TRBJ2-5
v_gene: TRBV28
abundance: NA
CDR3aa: CASSLWGTGKETQYF
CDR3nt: TGTGCCAGCAGTTTATGGGGGACAGGGAAAGAGACCCAGTACTTC

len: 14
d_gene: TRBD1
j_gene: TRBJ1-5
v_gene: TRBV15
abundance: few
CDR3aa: CATTGGVGNQPQHF
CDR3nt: TGTGCCACCACAGGGGGCGTAGGCAATCAGCCCCAGCATTTT

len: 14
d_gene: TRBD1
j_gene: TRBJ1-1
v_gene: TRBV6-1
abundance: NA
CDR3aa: CASSDPTGRGVAFF
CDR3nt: TGTGCCAGCAGTGACCCGACAGGGCGGGGTGTAGCTTTCTTT

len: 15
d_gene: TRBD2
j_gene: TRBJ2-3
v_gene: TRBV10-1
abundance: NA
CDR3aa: CASSESTAGGRTQYF
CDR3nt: TGCGCCAGCAGTGAGTCGACCGCGGGGGGAAGAACGCAGTATTTT

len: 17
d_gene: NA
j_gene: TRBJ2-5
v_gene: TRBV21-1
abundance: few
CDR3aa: CASSKEAWDRDQETQYF
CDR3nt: TGTGCCAGCAGCAAAGAGGCATGGGACAGGGACCAAGAGACCCAGTACTTC

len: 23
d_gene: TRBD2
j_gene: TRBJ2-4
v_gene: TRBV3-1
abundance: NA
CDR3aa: CASSQVRPVWERGGFRSKNIQYF
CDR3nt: TGTGCCAGCAGCCAAGTAAGGCCCGTATGGGAGCGGGGGGGCTTTCGGTCCAAAAACATTCAGTACTTC

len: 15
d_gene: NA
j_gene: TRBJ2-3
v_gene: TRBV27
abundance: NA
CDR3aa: CASSTDRKSTDTQYF
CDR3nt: TGTGCCAGCAGTACAGACCGAAAGAGCACAGATACGCAGTATTTT

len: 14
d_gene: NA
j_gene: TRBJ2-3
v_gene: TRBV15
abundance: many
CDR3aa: CATSRGDSTDTQYF
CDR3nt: TGTGCCACCAGCAGGGGAGATAGCACAGATACGCAGTATTTT

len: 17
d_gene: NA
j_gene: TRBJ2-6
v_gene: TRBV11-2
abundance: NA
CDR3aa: CASSFAGQFSGANVLTF
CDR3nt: TGTGCCAGCAGCTTCGCGGGACAATTCTCTGGGGCCAACGTCCTGACTTTC